This T cell receptor (beta chain) was observed in a study of siplizumab effects on memory and regulatory T cells. The CDR3 has 14 residues. The ends were cut back, 8 bases at V and 0 bases at J, with 12 bases in the middle. CDR1 is MNHEY and CDR2 is SVGAGI in the germline V gene. Note on this clone: Its antigen is still unknown.

Produced via immunoSEQ multiplex PCR; TCRdb's table is partial and in-frame only. The table includes fewer than 120,000 clones, roughly 90% detected once. Study observations and caveats: Solely a minor proportion of alloreactive clones could be assigned to unstimulated subsets.

The TCR originated in a human donor in good health. The chain recombines TRBV6-5 with TRBJ2-3; unclear D gene. The specimen was CD4+ T cells sorted from blood. DNA of the CDR3: TGTGCCAGCCGAACGGGCCTTAGCACAGATACGCAGTATTTT. Translating gives CASRTGLSTDTQYF.